This T cell receptor (beta chain) is from a study of blood T cell repertoires in COVID-19 (TCRdb year 2020). About the study as a whole: Collaborator samples came from the United States, Italy and Spain and covered acute and convalescent phases of COVID-19. The material from the prospective study consisted of cDNA or gDNA derived from T cells, B-cell-depleted T cells, or PBMCs. Subjects who had been exposed to COVID-19, were actively infected with it, or had recovered from it provided the deeply sampled blood TCRbeta repertoires that made up the dataset. The repertoires were released in a freely available public database intended as a resource for research on the immune response to SARS-CoV-2. The samples were drawn from two sources: the first 160 participants of the ongoing ImmuneRACE study, and fewer than 1,500 subjects contributed by 6 global collaborators. Nearly every sample came with metadata listing a de-identified subject ID, COVID-19 status, age in years and sex. Where HLA class I and class II types were available, the types were taken from metadata supplied by the sample provider, not from assay-based typing.

The paper as a whole reports these results and caveats: The amount of clinical and demographic metadata varied by source and participant and was provided uncurated.

Participants in the prospective study were aged 18 to 89 years, lived in about two dozen United States geographic areas, and enrolled through a virtual design. In the prospective study, cohorts were assigned on the basis of participant-reported clinical history obtained from a screening survey and a study questionnaire. Each participant in the prospective study had whole blood, serum and a nasopharyngeal or oropharyngeal swab collected by mobile phlebotomists. Participants in the prospective study had the option to provide additional blood draws and questionnaires over an approximately two-month period. Prospective study blood samples were shipped either frozen or at room temperature before DNA extraction. Notes on this clone: Its antigen is still unknown. Qualities for individual bases were not recorded, and no much larger clone is one base off.

TCRbeta CDR3 regions were amplified from genomic DNA by means of the immunoSEQ Assay, a bias-controlled multiplex PCR. Turning to the authors' computational methods: Nucleated cell counts per sample were estimated from amplification of reference gene primers within the assay. Sequence reads were collapsed and filtered to measure the absolute abundance of every unique TCRbeta CDR3 rearrangement. Productive Simpson clonality was computed per sample as the square root of Simpson's diversity index over productive rearrangements. Entries here come from immuneACCESS through TCRdb and include only in-frame sequences with V and J called. Some clones fail to appear in such tables; in the studies checked, an unresolved V gene covers under half of the shortfall, and the cause of the remainder is unknown. That table supplies the V and J calls and clone size; D and trimming were determined from the DNA. The sample yields about 270,000 clones; more than 80% were counted once. Together, the top ten hold 4.1% of the sample.

V gives up 6 bases and J gives up 5 bases, and the segment between their germline ends measures 8 bases. CDR1 and CDR2 (MDHEN, SYDVKM) derive from the germline V gene. The CDR3 has 12 amino acids, counting the end cysteine and phenylalanine. Left in the record is the CDR3 DNA by itself, 36 bases read in frame from the first base. This clonotype was obtained from a woman younger than 45 with acute COVID-19. Rearrangement joined TRBV28 to TRBJ1-5, with a weak D call of TRBD1 (6 bases match). Sequenced sample: PBMCs or T cells enriched from blood (not recorded which). The CDR3 reads as follows: CASSAGDQPQHF. The nucleotide sequence reads as follows: TGTGCCAGCAGCGCAGGGGATCAGCCCCAGCATTTT.